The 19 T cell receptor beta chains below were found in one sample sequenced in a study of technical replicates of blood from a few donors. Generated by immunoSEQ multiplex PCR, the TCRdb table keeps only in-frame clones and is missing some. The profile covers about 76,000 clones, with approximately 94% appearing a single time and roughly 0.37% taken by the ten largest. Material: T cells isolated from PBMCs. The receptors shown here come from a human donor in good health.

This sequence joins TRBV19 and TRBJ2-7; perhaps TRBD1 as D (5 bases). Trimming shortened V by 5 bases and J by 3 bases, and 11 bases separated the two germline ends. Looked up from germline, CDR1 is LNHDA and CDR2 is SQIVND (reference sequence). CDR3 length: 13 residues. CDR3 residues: CASSRQLDYEQYF. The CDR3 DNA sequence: TGTGCCAGTAGTCGACAGTTGGACTACGAGCAGTACTTC.

The CDR3 loop is CASSHGGLNQPQHF. As DNA, the CDR3 is TGTGCCAGCAGCCACGGGGGTCTCAATCAGCCCCAGCATTTT. V gene TRBV9 combines with J gene TRBJ1-5; tentative D call: TRBD1 (5 bases). V shed 4 bases and J shed 3 bases, with 11 bases lying between them. The CDR3 is 14 amino acids. Germline assignment: CDR1 SGDLS and CDR2 YYNGEE.

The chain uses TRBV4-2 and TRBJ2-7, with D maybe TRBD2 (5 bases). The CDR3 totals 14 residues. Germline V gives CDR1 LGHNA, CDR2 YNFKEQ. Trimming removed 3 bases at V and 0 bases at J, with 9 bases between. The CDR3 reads CASSQSRDSYEQYF. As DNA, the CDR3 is TGTGCCAGCAGCCAGAGCCGGGACTCCTACGAGCAGTACTTC.

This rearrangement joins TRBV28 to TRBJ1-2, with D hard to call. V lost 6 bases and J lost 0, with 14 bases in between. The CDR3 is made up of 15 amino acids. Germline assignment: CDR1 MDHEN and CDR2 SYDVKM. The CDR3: CASSSGPSPNYGYTF. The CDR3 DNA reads TGTGCCAGCAGCAGCGGCCCTTCACCTAACTATGGCTACACCTTC.

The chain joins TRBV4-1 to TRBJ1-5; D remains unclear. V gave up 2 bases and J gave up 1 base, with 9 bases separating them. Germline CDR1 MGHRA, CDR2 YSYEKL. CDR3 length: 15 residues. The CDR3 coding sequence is TGCGCCAGCAGCCAATCGCCGGGAAGCAATCAGCCCCAGCATTTT. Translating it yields CASSQSPGSNQPQHF.

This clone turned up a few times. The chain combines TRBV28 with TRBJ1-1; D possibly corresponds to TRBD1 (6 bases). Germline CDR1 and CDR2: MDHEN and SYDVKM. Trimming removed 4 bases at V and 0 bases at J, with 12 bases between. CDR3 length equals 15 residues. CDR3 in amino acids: CASSSYRELNTEAFF. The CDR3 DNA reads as TGTGCCAGCAGTTCCTACAGGGAATTGAACACTGAAGCTTTCTTT.

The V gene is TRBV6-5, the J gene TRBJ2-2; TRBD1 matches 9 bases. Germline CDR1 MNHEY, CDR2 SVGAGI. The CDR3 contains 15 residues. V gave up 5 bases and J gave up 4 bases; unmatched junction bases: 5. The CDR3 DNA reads TGTGCCAGCAGTCCCTGGACAGGGGCCACCGGGGAGCTGTTTTTT. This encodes CASSPWTGATGELFF.

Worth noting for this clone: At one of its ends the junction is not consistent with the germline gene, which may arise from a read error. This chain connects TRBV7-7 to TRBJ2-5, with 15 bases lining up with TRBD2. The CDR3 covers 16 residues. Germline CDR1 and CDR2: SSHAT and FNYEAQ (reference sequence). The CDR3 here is CASSLGLAGGGETQYF. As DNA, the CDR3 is TGTGCTAGCAGCTTAGGACTAGCGGGAGGGGGTGAGACCCAGTACTTC.

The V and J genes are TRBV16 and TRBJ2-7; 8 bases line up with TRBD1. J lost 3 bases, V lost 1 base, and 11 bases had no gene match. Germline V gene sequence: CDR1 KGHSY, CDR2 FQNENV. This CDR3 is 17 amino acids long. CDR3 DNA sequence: TGTGCCAGCAGCCAATTCGGAGGTCAGGGGGCGTACTACGAGCAGTACTTC. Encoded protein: CASSQFGGQGAYYEQYF.

CDR3: CAWSVGSGSSNEQFF. CDR3 nucleotides: TGTGCCTGGAGTGTAGGTAGCGGGAGTAGTAATGAGCAGTTCTTC. The chain uses TRBV30 and TRBJ2-1, with 9 bases that match TRBD2. The CDR3 spans 15 residues. V shed 0 bases and J 7 bases; nucleotides not matched to a gene: 7. Per germline, CDR1 GTSNPN and CDR2 SVGIG (reference sequence).

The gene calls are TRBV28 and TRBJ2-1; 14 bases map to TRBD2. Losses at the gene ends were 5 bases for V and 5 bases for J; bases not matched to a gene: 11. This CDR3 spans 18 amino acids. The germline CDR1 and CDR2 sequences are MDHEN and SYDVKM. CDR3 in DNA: TGTGCCAGCAGTACCCCTCGGACTAGCGGGAGGAGCCACAATGAGCAGTTCTTC. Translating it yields CASSTPRTSGRSHNEQFF.

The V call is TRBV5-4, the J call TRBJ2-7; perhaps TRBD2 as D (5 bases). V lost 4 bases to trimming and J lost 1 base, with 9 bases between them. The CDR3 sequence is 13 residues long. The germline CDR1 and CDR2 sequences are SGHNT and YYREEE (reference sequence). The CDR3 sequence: CASSPPGSYEQYF. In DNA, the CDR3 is TGTGCCAGCAGCCCCCCGGGGTCCTACGAGCAGTACTTC.

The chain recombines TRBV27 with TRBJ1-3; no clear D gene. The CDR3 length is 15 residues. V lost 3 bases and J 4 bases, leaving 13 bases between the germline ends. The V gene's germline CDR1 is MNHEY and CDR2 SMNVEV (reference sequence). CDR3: CASSLGSPGGNTIYF. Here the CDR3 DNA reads TGTGCCAGCAGTTTGGGGAGTCCGGGAGGAAACACCATATATTTT.

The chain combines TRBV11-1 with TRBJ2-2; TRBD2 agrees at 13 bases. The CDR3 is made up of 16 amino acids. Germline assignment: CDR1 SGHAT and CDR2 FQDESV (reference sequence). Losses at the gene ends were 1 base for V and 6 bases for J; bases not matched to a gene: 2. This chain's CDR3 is CASSLGLAGGSGELFF. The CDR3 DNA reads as TGTGCCAGCAGCTTAGGACTAGCGGGAGGTTCCGGGGAGCTGTTTTTT.

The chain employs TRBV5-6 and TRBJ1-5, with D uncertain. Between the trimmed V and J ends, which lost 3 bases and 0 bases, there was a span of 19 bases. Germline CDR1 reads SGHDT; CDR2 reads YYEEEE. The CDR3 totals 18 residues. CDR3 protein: CASSSIKNRGDSNQPQHF. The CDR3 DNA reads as TGTGCCAGCAGCTCCATTAAAAACCGAGGTGATAGCAATCAGCCCCAGCATTTT.

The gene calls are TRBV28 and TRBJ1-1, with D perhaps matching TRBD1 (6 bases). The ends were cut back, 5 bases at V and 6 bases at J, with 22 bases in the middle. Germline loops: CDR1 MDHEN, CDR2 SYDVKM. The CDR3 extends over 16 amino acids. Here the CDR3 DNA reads TGTGCCAGCAGTCTCCAGGGGTCCCGGGTGGGGGCTGAAGCTTTCTTT. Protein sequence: CASSLQGSRVGAEAFF.

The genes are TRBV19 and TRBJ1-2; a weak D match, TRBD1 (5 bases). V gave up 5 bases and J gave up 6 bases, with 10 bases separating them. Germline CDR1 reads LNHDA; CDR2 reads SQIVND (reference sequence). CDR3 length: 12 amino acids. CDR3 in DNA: TGTGCCAGTAGTTCCCCAGGGAATGGCTACACCTTC. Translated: CASSSPGNGYTF.

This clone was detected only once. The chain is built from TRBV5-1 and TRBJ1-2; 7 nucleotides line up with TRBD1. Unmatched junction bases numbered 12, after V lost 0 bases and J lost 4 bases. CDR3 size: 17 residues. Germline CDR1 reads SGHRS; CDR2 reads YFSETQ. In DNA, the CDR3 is TGCGCCAGCAGCTTGGGTAGGGGGCTCAATCGTCTCTATGGCTACACCTTC. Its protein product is CASSLGRGLNRLYGYTF.

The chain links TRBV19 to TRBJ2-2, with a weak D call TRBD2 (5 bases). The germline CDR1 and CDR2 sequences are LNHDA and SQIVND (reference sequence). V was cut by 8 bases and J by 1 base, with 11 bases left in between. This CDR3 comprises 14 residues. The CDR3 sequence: CASRSTRNTGELFF. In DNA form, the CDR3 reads TGTGCCAGTCGATCTACTAGGAACACCGGGGAGCTGTTTTTT. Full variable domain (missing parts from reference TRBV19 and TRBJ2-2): DGGITQSPKYLFRKEGQNVTLSCEQNLNHDAMYWYRQDPGQGLRLIYYSQIVNDFQKGDIAEGYSVSREKKESFPLTVTSAQKNPTAFYLCASRSTRNTGELFFGEGSRLTVL.